This T cell receptor (beta chain) is drawn from a study of regulatory T cells in long-lasting Graves disease. Study-wide points: Less diverse TCR repertoires were seen in persistent Graves' patients than in newly diagnosed ones. With 2,500 to 3,500 shared public clonotypes, persistent patients exceeded new patients, who shared over 950. Persistent disease preferred TRBV28, TRBJ1-2 and TRBJ2-5; new disease, TRBV20-1 and TRBJ2-1.

To make TCR beta libraries, researchers used iRepertoire HTBI primers and Arm-PCR of CDR3 regions. TCRdb itself ran the multiplex PCR reads through MiXCR, one entry per CDR3 protein. The repertoire has about 420,000 distinct CDR3 sequences, about a sixth of them found once; the top ten carry about a quarter. The CDR3 covers 14 residues. The germline gives CDR1 MNHEY, CDR2 SMNVEV (reference sequence). Between the trimmed V and J ends, which lost 4 bases and 6 bases, there was a span of 14 bases. Time point of the sample: newly diagnosed GD, antithyroid drugs for less than 3 months. The TCR library was prepared using RNA isolated from PBMCs. This clonotype came up many times. Its antigen is not identified. These sequences were also reported in another study, on T cells in Graves' hyperthyroidism and ophthalmopathy.

This sequence joins TRBV27 and TRBJ2-3; D is undetermined. This receptor was identified in a woman under 30 with Graves disease. The sample in question was peripheral blood mononuclear cells (PBMCs), obtained at new diagnosis, from a patient treated with antithyroid drugs. CDR3 coding DNA: TGTGCCAGCAGTTCAGTGAGCCTATCGGATACGCAGTATTTT. Translated: CASSSVSLSDTQYF.